This entry lists 17 T cell receptor beta chains sequenced from one sample in a study of vaccination effects on CD4 cells after COVID-19. Viral peptide pool expansion of antigen-specific CD4+ T cells preceded sequencing in the ViraFEST assay. CD4+ T cell isolation took place after approximately 11 days of culture. This individual contracted SARS-CoV-2 between March and December 2020, as verified by PCR. These receptors are not linked to any known antigen. The protocol was immunoSEQ multiplex PCR, while the TCRdb copy is restricted to in-frame clones and leaves out a portion. The sample lists fewer than 60,000 clones; around 76% were seen once. The specimen was CD4+ T cells from PBMCs cultured with HIV peptides, collected before COVID-19 vaccination. The subset: HIV-1 Nef peptide pool negative control/reference culture. These receptors were taken from a human donor who had a prior SARS-CoV-2 infection.

The rearrangement uses TRBV6-2 or TRBV6-3 and TRBJ2-7; D unclear. This CDR3 is 15 amino acids long. Germline V gives CDR1 MNHEY, CDR2 SVGEGT. V was clipped by 5 bases and J by 1 base, with 15 bases between them. This CDR3 reads CASSIPGSTSYEQYF. In DNA form, the CDR3 reads TGTGCCAGCAGTATTCCAGGTTCGACTTCCTACGAGCAGTACTTC.

The chain employs TRBV6-5 and TRBJ2-5; no definite D call. The CDR3 is 13 residues long. V was cut by 2 bases and J by 0 bases, with 4 bases left in between. Per the germline V gene, CDR1 is MNHEY and CDR2 is SVGAGI. CDR3: CASSYGYQETQYF. The CDR3 region has the DNA TGTGCCAGCAGTTACGGATACCAAGAGACCCAGTACTTC.

The CDR3 DNA sequence: TGTGCCAGCAGCCCGGTACAGGGGATTGAATCACCCCTCCACTTT. Its protein product is CASSPVQGIESPLHF. The genes are TRBV5-4 and TRBJ1-6, with 7 bases that match TRBD1. In germline, CDR1 is SGHNT, CDR2 YYREEE (reference sequence). The trim removed 4 bases at V and 10 bases at J, leaving 11 bases unmatched. This CDR3 has 15 amino acids.

The CDR3 region has the DNA TGTGCCAGCAGCCCAGGACTAGTTATCTCCTACGAGCAGTACTTC. Residues: CASSPGLVISYEQYF. This rearrangement joins TRBV9 to TRBJ2-7, with TRBD2 identical over 7 bases. Germline trimming cut 4 bases from V and 0 bases from J; bases unmatched to any gene: 7. The CDR3 covers 15 residues. Per germline, CDR1 SGDLS and CDR2 YYNGEE.

This chain connects TRBV10-3 to TRBJ2-3; tentatively, D is TRBD1 (6 bases). CDR1 is ENHRY, CDR2 SYGVKD, per germline. Deletions cut 10 bases from V and 3 bases from J, with 11 bases between. The CDR3 has 12 amino acids. CDR3 DNA sequence: TGTGCCACCGAGGGGGTTACAGATACGCAGTATTTT. This sequence encodes CATEGVTDTQYF.

V and J are TRBV27 and TRBJ2-6; D uncertain. The V gene's germline CDR1 is MNHEY and CDR2 SMNVEV (reference sequence). V dropped 6 bases and J dropped 0 bases, with 9 bases sitting between them. The CDR3 loop spans 15 amino acids. The CDR3 loop reads CASRSVSSGANVLTF. CDR3 bases: TGTGCCAGCAGAAGTGTGAGCTCTGGGGCCAACGTCCTGACTTTC.

The chain is built from TRBV25-1 and TRBJ2-3; no clear D gene. Germline CDR1 MGHDK, CDR2 SYGVNS. The CDR3 extends over 14 amino acids. V shed 4 bases and J shed 4 bases, with 12 bases lying between them. CDR3 coding DNA: TGTGCCAGCAGTGTAACTCCCTCGGCAGATACGCAGTATTTT. This sequence encodes CASSVTPSADTQYF. The full variable domain, completed using reference TRBV25-1 and TRBJ2-3, is EADIYQTPRYLVIGTGKKITLECSQTMGHDKMYWYQQDPGMELHLIHYSYGVNSTEKGDLSSESTVSRIRTEHFPLTLESARPSHTSQYLCASSVTPSADTQYFGPGTRLTVL.

V gene TRBV24-1 combines with J gene TRBJ1-3; D perhaps matches TRBD1 (6 bases). Germline V gene lookup returns CDR1 KGHDR and CDR2 SFDVKD. The CDR3 has 13 amino acids. CDR3 nucleotides: TGTGCGGCGGGGGCGTCGGGAGGAAACACCATATATTTT. Protein sequence: CAAGASGGNTIYF.

The J gene is TRBJ2-1, the V gene TRBV7-6; 10 nucleotides line up with TRBD2. The V and J ends lost 3 bases and 9 bases, in that order; junction bases with no gene match: 8. The CDR3 loop spans 15 amino acids. Germline loops: CDR1 SGHVS, CDR2 FNYEAQ. CDR3 coding DNA: TGTGCCAGCAGCTTTACTAGCGGGACTTATGGTGAGCAGTTCTTC. This translates into CASSFTSGTYGEQFF.

This chain joins TRBV11-3 and TRBJ2-2, with D perhaps assigned TRBD1 or TRBD2 (5 bases each). Germline V CDR1 and CDR2: SGHNT, YENEEA. V dropped 5 bases and J dropped 4 bases, with 20 bases sitting between them. This CDR3 region has 17 residues. The CDR3 loop reads CASSPRRGGRGTGELFF. CDR3 DNA: TGTGCCAGCAGCCCTCGCCGGGGCGGGCGAGGCACCGGGGAGCTGTTTTTT.

The chain combines TRBV5-5 with TRBJ2-7; D unresolved. Germline values: CDR1 SGHKS, CDR2 YYEKEE (reference sequence). CDR3 size: 13 residues. Trimming left V 4 bases short and J 2 bases short, with 10 bases between. In nucleotides, the CDR3 is TGTGCCAGCAGCCCCCACTCCGCCTACGAGCAGTACTTC. The encoded protein is CASSPHSAYEQYF.

The V and J genes are TRBV9 and TRBJ2-3; D tentatively fits TRBD1 or TRBD2 (6 bases each). CDR1 is SGDLS and CDR2 is YYNGEE in the germline V gene. Trimming removed 2 bases from V and 5 bases from J, with 15 bases in between. CDR3 length: 15 residues. CDR3 region: CASSVWGAQGDTQYF. The DNA of the CDR3 is TGTGCCAGCAGCGTTTGGGGGGCGCAGGGAGATACGCAGTATTTT.

The chain links TRBV6-1 to TRBJ1-1; D ambiguous. The V and J ends lost 10 bases and 5 bases respectively, with 14 bases between them. Germline V gene data show CDR1 as MNHNS and CDR2 as SASEGT. CDR3 size: 12 residues. CDR3 DNA sequence: TGTGCCACATCGTGGGTGGTGACTGAAGCTTTCTTT. Translation gives CATSWVVTEAFF.

This chain links TRBV3-1 (or the pseudogene TRBV3-2) with TRBJ1-2; weak D call: TRBD1 (6 bases). V lost 4 bases, J lost 4 bases, and 16 bases lay in between. CDR3 length: 15 residues. CDR1 and CDR2 from the germline V gene are LGHDT and YNNKEL (reference sequence). CDR3 bases: TGTGCCAGCAGCCGAGGACAGCCTACTACCTATGGCTACACCTTC. Translated, it gives CASSRGQPTTYGYTF.

This chain links TRBV5-5 with TRBJ1-5; no definite D call. The CDR3 has 14 residues. Germline loops: CDR1 SGHKS, CDR2 YYEKEE (reference sequence). The germline V and J ends were trimmed by 2 bases and 7 bases, with 13 bases remaining between them. CDR3 in amino acids: CASSFGPESQPQHF. As DNA, the CDR3 is TGTGCCAGCAGCTTTGGTCCCGAAAGCCAGCCCCAGCATTTT.

This clone was seen once. The chain employs TRBV7-9 and TRBJ2-5; 11 bases align to TRBD2. The ends lost 3 bases at V and 5 bases at J; junction bases unmatched: 5. The length of the CDR3 is 15 residues. Germline CDR1 reads SEHNR; CDR2 reads FQNEAQ (reference sequence). The CDR3 here is CASSLLAGGGETQYF. The CDR3 coding sequence is TGTGCCAGCAGCTTGCTAGCGGGAGGTGGGGAGACCCAGTACTTC.

This chain joins TRBV5-1 and TRBJ2-7; D is ambiguous. Germline CDR1 reads SGHRS; CDR2 reads YFSETQ. With 0 bases removed from V and 2 bases from J, the gap between germline ends came to 3 bases. This CDR3 is built from 12 residues. CDR3 region: CASSLEPYEQYF. In DNA form, the CDR3 reads TGCGCCAGCAGCTTGGAGCCCTACGAGCAGTACTTC.